The T cell receptor (beta chain) under discussion was sequenced for a study of cytomegalovirus exposure and HLA in healthy donors. The CDR3 totals 12 residues. Germline lookup yields CDR1 SGDLS and CDR2 YYNGEE. V dropped 3 bases and J dropped 7 bases, with 10 bases sitting between them. It was with 60 Vbeta and 13 Jbeta primers that the PCR ran. Repertoires were generated with immunoSEQ multiplex PCR, while TCRdb's copy carries only in-frame clones and drops some. The sample carries 130,000 or so clones, 65% to 90% recorded once. The table lists this clone with a few counts. The V gene is TRBV9, the J gene TRBJ1-2; D is undetermined. Sequencing used PBMCs. This receptor was identified in a woman aged 18-29 years in good health and CMV-seropositive. CDR3 residues: CASSDSGCGYTF. In nucleotides, the CDR3 is TGTGCCAGCAGCGACTCAGGTTGTGGCTACACCTTC. Complete variable domain (other parts from reference TRBV9 and TRBJ1-2): DSGVTQTPKHLITATGQRVTLRCSPRSGDLSVYWYQQSLDQGLQFLIQYYNGEERAKGNILERFSAQQFPDLHSELNLSSLELGDSALYFCASSDSGCGYTFGSGTRLTVV.